This entry concerns a single TCR beta chain. Its antigen is as yet unknown. This sample is part of a study of T cell responses to AZD1222 COVID-19 vaccine. Germline V gives CDR1 SGHNT, CDR2 YYREEE (reference sequence). V was cut by 5 bases and J by 8 bases, with 20 bases left in between. CDR3 size: 16 residues. TCRdb's table, derived via immunoSEQ multiplex PCR, lists solely in-frame clones and lacks some. Found here are approximately 120,000 clones, around 90% of them singletons; the top ten hold more than 3.5%. General study results and limits: Vaccination with two AZD1222 doses was followed by a rise in Spike-specific TCR breadth and depth.

The sequence derives from an adult in good health. The chain joins TRBV5-4 to TRBJ1-6; a possible D gene is TRBD1 (5 bases). The input for sequencing was peripheral blood, taken on day 0 of AZD1222 vaccination. For the CDR3, the DNA is TGTGCCAGCAGGGGGGGTGTGGGGCCCGGCGATTCACCCCTCCACTTT. It codes for CASRGGVGPGDSPLHF.